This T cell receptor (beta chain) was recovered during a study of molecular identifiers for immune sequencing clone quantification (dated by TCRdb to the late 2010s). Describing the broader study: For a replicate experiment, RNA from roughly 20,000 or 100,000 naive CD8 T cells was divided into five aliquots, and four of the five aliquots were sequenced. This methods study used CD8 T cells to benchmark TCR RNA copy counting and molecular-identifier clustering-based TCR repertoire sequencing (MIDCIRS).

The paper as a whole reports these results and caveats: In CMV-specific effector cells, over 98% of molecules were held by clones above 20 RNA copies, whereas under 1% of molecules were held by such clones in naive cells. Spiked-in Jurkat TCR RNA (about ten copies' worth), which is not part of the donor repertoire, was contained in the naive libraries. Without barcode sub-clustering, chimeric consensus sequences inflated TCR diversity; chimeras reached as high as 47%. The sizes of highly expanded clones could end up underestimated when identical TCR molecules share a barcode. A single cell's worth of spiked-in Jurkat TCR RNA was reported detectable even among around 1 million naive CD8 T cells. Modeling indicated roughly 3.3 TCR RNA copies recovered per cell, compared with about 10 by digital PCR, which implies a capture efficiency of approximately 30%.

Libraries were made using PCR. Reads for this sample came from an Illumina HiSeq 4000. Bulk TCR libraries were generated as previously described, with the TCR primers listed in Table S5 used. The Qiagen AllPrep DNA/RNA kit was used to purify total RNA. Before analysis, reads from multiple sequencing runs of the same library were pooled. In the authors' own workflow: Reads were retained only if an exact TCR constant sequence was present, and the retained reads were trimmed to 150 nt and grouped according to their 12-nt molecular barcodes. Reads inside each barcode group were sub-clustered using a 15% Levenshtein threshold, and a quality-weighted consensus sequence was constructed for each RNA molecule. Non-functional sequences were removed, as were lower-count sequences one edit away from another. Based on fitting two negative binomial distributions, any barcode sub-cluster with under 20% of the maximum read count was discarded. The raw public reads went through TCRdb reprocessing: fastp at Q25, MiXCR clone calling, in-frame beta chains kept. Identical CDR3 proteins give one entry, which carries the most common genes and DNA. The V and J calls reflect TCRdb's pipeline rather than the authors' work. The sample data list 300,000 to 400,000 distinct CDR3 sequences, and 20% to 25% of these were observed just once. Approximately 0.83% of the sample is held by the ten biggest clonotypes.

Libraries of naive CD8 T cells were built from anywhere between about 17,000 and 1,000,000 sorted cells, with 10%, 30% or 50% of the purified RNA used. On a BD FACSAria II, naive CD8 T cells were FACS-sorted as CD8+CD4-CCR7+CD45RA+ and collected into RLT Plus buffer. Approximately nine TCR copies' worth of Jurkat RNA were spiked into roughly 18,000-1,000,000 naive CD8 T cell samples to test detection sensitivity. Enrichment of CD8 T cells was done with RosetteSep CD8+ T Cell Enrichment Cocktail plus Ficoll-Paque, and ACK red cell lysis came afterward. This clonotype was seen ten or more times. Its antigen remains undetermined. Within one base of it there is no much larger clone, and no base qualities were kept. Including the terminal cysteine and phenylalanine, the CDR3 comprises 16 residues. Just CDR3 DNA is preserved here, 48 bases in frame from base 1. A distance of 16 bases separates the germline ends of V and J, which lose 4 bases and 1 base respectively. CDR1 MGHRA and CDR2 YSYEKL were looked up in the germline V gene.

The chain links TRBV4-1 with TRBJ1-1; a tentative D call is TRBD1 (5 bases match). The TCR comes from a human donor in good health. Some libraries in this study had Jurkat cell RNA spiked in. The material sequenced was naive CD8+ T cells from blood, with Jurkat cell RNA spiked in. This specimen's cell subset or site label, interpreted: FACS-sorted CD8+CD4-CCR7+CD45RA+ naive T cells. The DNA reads TGCGCCAGCAGCCTACCGGGCCCCGGGACGAACACTGAAGCTTTCTTT. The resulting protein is CASSLPGPGTNTEAFF.